This record concerns one TCR beta chain sequence. Its antigen target is currently unknown. No qualities accompany the bases; no much larger clone lies one base away. Trimming costs V 2 bases and J 6 bases, and their ends lie 13 bases apart. Looking up the germline V gene yields CDR1 MNHEY and CDR2 SVGEGT. Taken from cysteine to phenylalanine, the CDR3 has 14 residues. Only the CDR3 part of the read is kept: 42 bases, read in frame from the first base. This sample was included in a study of post-analysis software for immune sequencing data (dated by TCRdb to the mid-2010s). Context from the whole study: Disease courses on record covered relapsing-remitting, secondary progressive and progressive-relapsing multiple sclerosis, though some patients had no subtype annotation. The patient repertoires were compared against 11 previously published healthy control repertoires obtained from donors aged roughly 6 to 28 years. A subset of samples was prepared in parallel using single-end sample barcoding, then pooled and co-amplified after Illumina adapter ligation.

Preparation of the library involved PCR. Instrument used: Illumina HiSeq 2500. To reduce PCR and sequencing biases, unique molecular identifiers were built into the TCR beta cDNA libraries. Per 1 to 10 million input T cells, roughly 500,000 cDNA molecules were obtained, such that each molecule approximated one T cell. The patient libraries were prepared and sequenced using the same protocol as the earlier healthy control dataset. Samples belonging to the same batch were prepared together, multiplexed and sequenced on a shared HiSeq lane. For the original study's pipeline: Raw barcoded reads were processed with MIGEC, and single-read molecular identifier groups were discarded before consensus assembly and CDR3 extraction. Clonotype tables were post-analysed with VDJtools, and diversity was normalized by down-sampling all datasets to the smallest sample size. In repertoire overlap clustering, CDR3 amino acid sequences, but not nucleotide sequences, were matched to correct batch-related cross-sample contamination. TCRdb reran the public reads through fastp at Q25 and MiXCR, keeping productive beta chains. One record per CDR3 amino acid sequence lists the most common genes and DNA. TCRdb assigned the V and J calls; the authors' analysis was not used. The sample profile shows 450,000 to 650,000 distinct CDR3 sequences; about 44% of them were found once. The ten biggest clones cover 1.7% of the sample.

Study-wide findings and limitations: The control group was slightly older than the multiple sclerosis patient group. Strong co-clustering of samples prepared in the same batch was shown by direct clustering with F measure, prompting a batch-effect correction. Compared with controls, multiple sclerosis patients had significantly lower normalized Chao1 diversity, a finding suggesting substantial peripheral T-cell clonal expansion. About five TRBV segments, including TRBV5-6, TRBV5-1 and TRBV20-1, were significantly more frequent in patients than controls.

TCR beta repertoires were profiled from peripheral blood of under 15 young patients with multiple sclerosis to demonstrate the VDJtools post-analysis software. Multiple sclerosis patients were children and adolescents aged roughly 6 to 16 years. The V and J genes are TRBV6-2 or TRBV6-3 and TRBJ1-1; TRBD1 is a possible D gene, resting on 6 matching bases. The TCR sequence derives from a girl under 18 with multiple sclerosis. The sequenced sample was blood. The DNA reads TGTGCCAGCAGTTACCCCCACAGGGAAGCTGAAGCTTTCTTT. The encoded protein is CASSYPHREAEAFF.